These T cell receptor beta chains were read from a single sample in a study of cytomegalovirus exposure and HLA in healthy donors. Method: immunoSEQ multiplex PCR; TCRdb's copy keeps in-frame clones and lacks some. The sample totals some 130,000 clones; its top ten clones hold around 1.6%. The sample comprised PBMCs. These TCRs come from a woman aged 40 to 49 in good health and CMV-seropositive. The CDR3 runs from the conserved cysteine through the conserved F or W. Fields, in order: V gene, J gene, D gene, CDR3 DNA, CDR3 protein. D genes are given only for firm matches.

V: TRBV6-5
J: TRBJ2-3
D: NA
DNA: TGTGCCAGCAGCCGGTCCCTCACAGATACGCAGTATTTT
CDR3: CASSRSLTDTQYF

V: TRBV28
J: TRBJ2-7
D: TRBD1
DNA: TGTGCCAGCAGGGCCAGGGACAGGAAACCCCACTTC
CDR3: CASRARDRKPHF

V: TRBV29-1
J: TRBJ2-7
D: TRBD1
DNA: TGCAGCGTATCACAGGGGGCGGGTAACGAGCAGTACTTC
CDR3: CSVSQGAGNEQYF

V: TRBV6-1
J: TRBJ2-1
D: TRBD2
DNA: TGTGCCAGCAGTGGACTAGCGGGAGGGCCTGGTGAGCAGTTCTTC
CDR3: CASSGLAGGPGEQFF

V: TRBV30
J: TRBJ1-2
D: NA
DNA: TGTGCCTGGAGTAGAGGTTATGGCTACACCTTC
CDR3: CAWSRGYGYTF

V: TRBV29-1
J: TRBJ1-2
D: NA
DNA: TGCAGCGTTGACCTGGAGCAGAACTATGGCTACACCTTC
CDR3: CSVDLEQNYGYTF

V: TRBV19
J: TRBJ1-5
D: NA
DNA: TGTGCCAGTAGTATAGCGGCAGTACGGGATCAGCCCCAGCATTTT
CDR3: CASSIAAVRDQPQHF

V: TRBV15
J: TRBJ2-5
D: TRBD2
DNA: TGTGCCACCAGCAGAGCGGCTAGCGGGAGGGTGAGGCAAGAGACCCAGTACTTC
CDR3: CATSRAASGRVRQETQYF

V: TRBV7-2
J: TRBJ2-3
D: TRBD2
DNA: TGTGCCAGCAGCGCCAGACTAGCGGCCTCGCCCACAGATACGCAGTATTTT
CDR3: CASSARLAASPTDTQYF

V: TRBV21-1
J: TRBJ1-5
D: NA
DNA: TGTGCCAGCCTCCAACAGGGGGCGGGCAATCAGCCCCAGCATTTT
CDR3: CASLQQGAGNQPQHF

V: TRBV28
J: TRBJ1-6
D: TRBD1
DNA: TGTGCCAGCAGTCTCCCGGGACAGGGTGATTCACCCCTCCACTTT
CDR3: CASSLPGQGDSPLHF

V: TRBV30
J: TRBJ2-7
D: TRBD2
DNA: TGTGCCTGGTCTGTTGGGGGGGGGTCCTACGAGCAGTACTTC
CDR3: CAWSVGGGSYEQYF

V: TRBV7-8
J: TRBJ2-4
D: NA
DNA: TGTGCCAGCAGCTTAGCTCCCGGGAACATTCAGTACTTC
CDR3: CASSLAPGNIQYF

V: TRBV9
J: TRBJ2-1
D: TRBD2
DNA: TGTGCCAGCAGCGCGGGGACTAGCGGGAGGTTTGTCATTGACGCTCATGAGCAGTTCTTC
CDR3: CASSAGTSGRFVIDAHEQFF

V: TRBV28
J: TRBJ1-5
D: NA
DNA: TGTGCCAGCAGTTTCGACAGGAGTCGGGCCCAGCATTTT
CDR3: CASSFDRSRAQHF

V: TRBV7-3
J: TRBJ1-1
D: NA
DNA: TGTGCCAGCAGCTTACTAGGGGAAAAAGCTTTCTTT
CDR3: CASSLLGEKAFF

V: TRBV5-4
J: TRBJ2-1
D: NA
DNA: TGTGCCAGCAGCTTGGGGGGCCAGCGGGATGAGCAGTTCTTC
CDR3: CASSLGGQRDEQFF

V: TRBV5-1
J: TRBJ2-1
D: TRBD2
DNA: TGCGCCAGCAGCTTCGGACTAGCGGGAGCTAATGAGCAGTTCTTC
CDR3: CASSFGLAGANEQFF

V: TRBV6-6
J: TRBJ2-7
D: TRBD2
DNA: TGTGCCAGCAGTAACAGCGGGAGGGGCTACGAGCAGTACTTC
CDR3: CASSNSGRGYEQYF

V: TRBV27
J: TRBJ1-5
D: NA
DNA: TGTGCCAGCAGTTTATGGGGGGGCAATCAGCCCCAGCATTTT
CDR3: CASSLWGGNQPQHF

V: TRBV4-1
J: TRBJ2-7
D: NA
DNA: TGCGCCAGCAGTGGGACTTCCTACGAGCAGTACTTC
CDR3: CASSGTSYEQYF

V: TRBV5-1
J: TRBJ2-1
D: TRBD2
DNA: TGCGCCAGCAGCTTTACTAGCGGGAGTAGGGAGAATGAGCAGTTCTTC
CDR3: CASSFTSGSRENEQFF

V: TRBV7-9
J: TRBJ1-1
D: TRBD1
DNA: TGTGCCAGCAGCCCCGGACAGGTGAACACTGAAGCTTTCTTT
CDR3: CASSPGQVNTEAFF

V: TRBV29-1
J: TRBJ2-2
D: TRBD2
DNA: TGCAGCGTTGAACGGCTAGCGGGAGGGGAGCTGTTTTTT
CDR3: CSVERLAGGELFF

V: TRBV29-1
J: TRBJ1-1
D: NA
DNA: TGCAGCGTTGAAGAGCGGCGAGCGTTCACTGAAGCTTTCTTT
CDR3: CSVEERRAFTEAFF

V: TRBV6-6
J: TRBJ2-1
D: NA
DNA: TGTGCCAGCCGGTGGGGGTCCGGGAGAAGTGGGGATGAGCAGTTCTTC
CDR3: CASRWGSGRSGDEQFF

V: TRBV11-2
J: TRBJ2-2
D: NA
DNA: TGTGCCAGCAGCTTAATCAGCGGAGGAGCTACCGGGGAGCTGTTTTTT
CDR3: CASSLISGGATGELFF

V: TRBV28
J: TRBJ1-2
D: NA
DNA: TGTGCCAGCAGTTTACCGGGGGGCAACTATGGCTACACCTTC
CDR3: CASSLPGGNYGYTF

V: TRBV5-1
J: TRBJ2-2
D: NA
DNA: TGCGCCAGCAGCGGGATTGTAGGTGCGGGAACCGGGGAGCTGTTTTTT
CDR3: CASSGIVGAGTGELFF

V: TRBV7-9
J: TRBJ1-4
D: TRBD1
DNA: TGTGCCAGCAGCTTTGACAGGGGGACTAATGAAAAACTGTTTTTT
CDR3: CASSFDRGTNEKLFF

V: TRBV18
J: TRBJ2-5
D: NA
DNA: TGTGCCAGCTCCCCCGTAGTAGCAACGGACCAAGAGACCCAGTACTTC
CDR3: CASSPVVATDQETQYF

V: TRBV19
J: TRBJ2-3
D: TRBD1
DNA: TGTGCCAGTAGCCTGACAGGGGCCAACACAGATACGCAGTATTTT
CDR3: CASSLTGANTDTQYF

V: TRBV15
J: TRBJ1-2
D: TRBD1
DNA: TGTGCCACCAGCAGAGGACAGGGCCTCAACTATGGCTACACCTTC
CDR3: CATSRGQGLNYGYTF

V: TRBV7-3
J: TRBJ2-7
D: TRBD2
DNA: TGTGCCAGCAGCTTAAGGGGGGGAGGGCCAGGTGAGCAGTACTTC
CDR3: CASSLRGGGPGEQYF

V: TRBV2
J: TRBJ2-3
D: NA
DNA: TGTGCCAGCAGTGAACGCCGGTCGACGCAGTATTTT
CDR3: CASSERRSTQYF

V: TRBV7-2
J: TRBJ1-4
D: NA
DNA: TGTGCCAGCAGCTTAGCGGTGAGGGAAAAACTGTTTTTT
CDR3: CASSLAVREKLFF

V: TRBV5-1
J: TRBJ1-1
D: TRBD1
DNA: TGCGCCAGCAGCTTACAGGGGGTGAACACTGAAGCTTTCTTT
CDR3: CASSLQGVNTEAFF

V: TRBV19
J: TRBJ1-3
D: NA
DNA: TGTGCCAGTAGTACCCGGTGGGGAAACACCATATATTTT
CDR3: CASSTRWGNTIYF

V: TRBV18
J: TRBJ1-5
D: TRBD1
DNA: TGTGCCAGCTCACCCCAAGGACAGGGCAATCAGCCCCAGCATTTT
CDR3: CASSPQGQGNQPQHF

V: TRBV19
J: TRBJ2-1
D: NA
DNA: TGTGCCAGTAGTATAGGGACAACCCCCTACAATGAGCAGTTCTTC
CDR3: CASSIGTTPYNEQFF

V: TRBV28
J: TRBJ2-2
D: TRBD1
DNA: TGTGCCAGCAGTTTAGAGACAGGGGGTGGGACCGGGGAGCTGTTTTTT
CDR3: CASSLETGGGTGELFF

V: TRBV18
J: TRBJ1-4
D: TRBD1
DNA: TGTGCCAGCTCACCAGTACAGGGGTCGGTTAATGAAAAACTGTTTTTT
CDR3: CASSPVQGSVNEKLFF

V: TRBV7-8
J: TRBJ1-1
D: TRBD1
DNA: TGTGCCAGCAAGGAGGGGGCGAACACTGAAGCTTTCTTT
CDR3: CASKEGANTEAFF

V: TRBV5-1
J: TRBJ1-1
D: NA
DNA: TGCGCCAGCAGCTTTGGTCCCAGTGGCACTGAAGCTTTCTTT
CDR3: CASSFGPSGTEAFF

V: TRBV29-1
J: TRBJ1-6
D: TRBD1
DNA: TGCAGCGTCGCCGGGACAGGGGTCAATTCACCCCTCCACTTT
CDR3: CSVAGTGVNSPLHF

V: TRBV30
J: TRBJ1-1
D: NA
DNA: TGTGCCTGGAGTGGTGATGGAAAGGGGCTGGACACTGAAGCTTTCTTT
CDR3: CAWSGDGKGLDTEAFF

V: TRBV5-1
J: TRBJ2-1
D: TRBD2
DNA: TGCGCCAGCAGCCGCCCCACCGGGACTAGCTCGAATGAGCAGTTCTTC
CDR3: CASSRPTGTSSNEQFF